This entry lists 28 T cell receptor beta chains sequenced from one sample in a study of T cell repertoires in cytomegalovirus infection. TCRdb reprocessed the reads with MiXCR, giving one entry per CDR3 protein. The sample lists 350,000 to 500,000 distinct CDR3 sequences, approximately 33% seen once, with roughly 13% in the top ten. The specimen sequenced was PBMCs. Receptors were obtained from a human donor in good health (CMV status not recorded). Some clones in this sample may be carry-over from other donors' samples.

This clonotype has at least ten counts. One end of the junction is discordant with germline, which a read error may explain. This rearrangement joins TRBV7-7 to TRBJ2-2; 8 bases map to TRBD2. The CDR3 runs 16 residues. Germline V lookup: CDR1 SSHAT, CDR2 FNYEAQ (reference sequence). CDR3 in amino acids: CASSLMASGLHGELFF. In DNA form, the CDR3 reads TGTGCTAGCAGCTTAATGGCTAGCGGGCTACACGGGGAGCTGTTTTTT. The variable domain in full, completed from reference TRBV7-7 and TRBJ2-2, reads GAGVSQSPRYKVTKRGQDVTLRCDPISSHATLYWYQQALGQGPEFLTYFNYEAQPDKSGLPSDRFSAERPEGSISTLTIQRTEQRDSAMYRCASSLMASGLHGELFFGEGSRLTVL.

This clonotype has a count of ten or more. The rearrangement uses TRBV7-8 and TRBJ1-1, with D hard to call. Germline V gene data show CDR1 as SGHVS and CDR2 as FQNEAQ. V was cut by 0 bases and J by 1 base, with 6 bases left in between. CDR3 length: 14 amino acids. CDR3 DNA: TGTGCCAGCAGCTTAGCGGTCCCGAACACTGAAGCTTTCTTT. Its translation is CASSLAVPNTEAFF.

The rearrangement links TRBV28 to TRBJ2-2; the D is unclear. The germline V gene encodes CDR1 MDHEN and CDR2 SYDVKM. V was trimmed by 3 bases and J by 7 bases, leaving 6 bases between them. The CDR3 is 12 residues long. CDR3 DNA sequence: TGTGCCAGCAGTTTTCTTGGCGGGGAGCTGTTTTTT. Its translation: CASSFLGGELFF.

This clonotype showed up just a few times. The chain links TRBV2 to TRBJ1-1; possibly TRBD1 for D (6 bases). V was pared by 6 bases and J by 1 base, with 12 bases between. CDR3 size: 14 residues. CDR1 is SNHLY and CDR2 is FYNNEI in the germline V gene. CDR3 sequence: CASRVGQPNTEAFF. The CDR3 DNA is TGTGCCAGCAGAGTCGGACAGCCGAACACTGAAGCTTTCTTT.

This clonotype was picked up a small number of times. This chain connects TRBV19 to TRBJ1-2; 10 bases fit TRBD1. With V trimmed by 6 bases and J by 6 bases, 4 bases remained unmatched. Per the germline V gene, CDR1 is LNHDA and CDR2 is SQIVND (reference sequence). The CDR3 spans 13 residues. CDR3 in amino acids: CASRGQGSDGYTF. The DNA of the CDR3 is TGTGCCAGTAGGGGACAGGGGTCAGATGGCTACACCTTC.

Only a few counts were recorded for this clonotype. The genes are TRBV6-2 or TRBV6-3 and TRBJ2-1, with 16 bases aligning to TRBD2. Germline V lookup: CDR1 MNHEY, CDR2 SVGEGT. The CDR3 extends over 17 amino acids. J was trimmed by 9 bases and V by 5 bases; bases with no gene match: 10. CDR3 residues: CASSTPGLAGGRGEQFF. CDR3 nucleotide sequence: TGTGCCAGCAGTACGCCGGGACTAGCGGGGGGGCGGGGTGAGCAGTTCTTC.

This clonotype was counted ten times or more. The rearrangement links TRBV7-2 to TRBJ2-2; TRBD1 is a possible D gene (5 bases). The CDR3 covers 16 residues. Germline CDR1 reads SGHTA; CDR2 reads FQGNSA. Trimming took off 2 bases at V and 6 bases at J, with 16 bases between the two ends. CDR3 in amino acids: CASSLIRWGRAGELFF. In DNA, the CDR3 is TGTGCCAGCAGCTTAATTCGTTGGGGCAGGGCCGGGGAGCTGTTTTTT.

CDR3 amino acids: CASSTESRNQPQHF. CDR3 DNA: TGTGCCAGTAGTACGGAGTCAAGAAATCAGCCCCAGCATTTT. The rearrangement joins TRBV19 to TRBJ1-5; D uncertain. The CDR3 contains 14 residues. Germline assignment: CDR1 LNHDA and CDR2 SQIVND (reference sequence). Trimming stripped 4 bases from V and 4 bases from J, with 11 bases between.

This clonotype was counted between two and nine times. The rearrangement joins TRBV11-2 to TRBJ1-1, with D unresolved. Germline CDR1 is SGHAT and CDR2 is FQNNGV. The CDR3 has 15 residues. V was trimmed by 3 bases and J by 0 bases, leaving 11 bases between them. The CDR3 region is CASSLLTTLNTEAFF. In DNA form, the CDR3 reads TGTGCCAGCAGCTTGTTAACGACCCTGAACACTGAAGCTTTCTTT.

This clonotype appeared a few times. The chain recombines TRBV7-2 with TRBJ2-1, with D perhaps matching TRBD2 (7 bases). The V and J ends lost 2 bases and 6 bases respectively, with 14 bases between them. Germline assignment: CDR1 SGHTA and CDR2 FQGNSA. This CDR3 has 15 amino acids. The CDR3 is CASSLNRGASNEQFF. The CDR3 coding sequence is TGTGCCAGCAGCTTAAATCGGGGGGCCTCCAATGAGCAGTTCTTC.

A remark on this clonotype: A read error is likely, as this CDR3 ends without the conserved phenylalanine or tryptophan. This chain uses TRBV7-2 with TRBJ2-1, with 11 nucleotides matching TRBD2. The CDR3 has 16 residues. Germline V gene lookup returns CDR1 SGHTA and CDR2 FQGNSA. The CDR3 here is CASSLGRTSGYKEQFL. CDR3 DNA sequence: TGTGCCAGCAGCCTAGGGAGGACTAGCGGGTACAAGGAGCAGTTCTTA.

J is TRBJ2-1 and V is TRBV6-5; D gene unclear. The germline gives CDR1 MNHEY, CDR2 SVGAGI. The ends were cut back, 8 bases at V and 0 bases at J, with 8 bases in the middle. There are 13 residues in the CDR3. CDR3 in amino acids: CASGVSSYNEQFF. The CDR3, as DNA: TGTGCCAGCGGGGTTAGCTCCTACAATGAGCAGTTCTTC.

Turning to this clonotype: No conserved phenylalanine or tryptophan ends this CDR3, so it is likely a read error. The genes are TRBV28 and TRBJ1-1, with 7 bases fitting TRBD1. CDR1 and CDR2 from the germline V gene are MDHEN and SYDVKM. There are 15 residues in the CDR3. The trim removed 5 bases at V and 3 bases at J, leaving 9 bases unmatched. DNA of the CDR3: TGTGCCAGCAGTGCGACAGGGAGGTTCGACACTGAAGCTTTCCTT. Translating gives CASSATGRFDTEAFL.

A note on this clonotype: Mismatch with germline at one junction end may stem from a read error. The chain joins TRBV12-3 or TRBV12-4 to TRBJ1-2, with 9 bases aligning to TRBD1. This CDR3 contains 13 residues. CDR3 region: CSSSPGQGYGYTF. The CDR3 DNA reads as TGTTCCAGCAGCCCGGGACAGGGCTATGGCTACACCTTC.

The chain employs TRBV5-1 and TRBJ2-5, with D perhaps TRBD1 (6 bases). V was clipped by 4 bases and J by 2 bases, with 9 bases between them. Germline CDR1 SGHRS, CDR2 YFSETQ. The CDR3 runs 13 residues. The CDR3 coding sequence is TGCGCCAGCAGCAGCGGACAGCAAGAGACCCAGTACTTC. It yields the protein CASSSGQQETQYF.

This clonotype has a count of ten or more. The CDR3 loop reads CASSQEIDSILEQYF. As DNA, the CDR3 is TGCGCCAGCAGCCAAGAGATCGACTCAATCCTCGAGCAGTACTTC. The V gene is TRBV4-1, the J gene TRBJ2-7; D gene uncertain. Trimming pared 0 bases from V and 6 bases from J, leaving 15 bases between. This CDR3 has 15 residues. CDR1 and CDR2 from the germline V gene are MGHRA and YSYEKL.

The chain joins TRBV12-5 to TRBJ2-1; D is tentatively TRBD1 or TRBD2 (5 bases each). CDR1 and CDR2 from the germline V gene are LGHNT and FRNRAP. The V end lost 4 bases, the J end lost 10 bases, and 11 bases lay between the germline ends. The length of the CDR3 is 12 residues. The CDR3 region is CASGWGYGEQFF. The CDR3, as DNA: TGTGCTAGTGGTTGGGGGTATGGCGAGCAGTTCTTC.

This clonotype turned up a few times. The V gene is TRBV11-1, the J gene TRBJ2-7; weak D call: TRBD2 (6 bases). The CDR3 contains 14 residues. The ends were cut back, 5 bases at V and 3 bases at J, with 14 bases in the middle. Germline CDR1 SGHAT, CDR2 FQDESV (reference sequence). The CDR3 loop is CASSPGLINYEQYF. The CDR3 DNA is TGTGCCAGCAGCCCGGGACTTATAAACTACGAGCAGTACTTC.

This clonotype was counted only a few times. V gene TRBV20-1 combines with J gene TRBJ2-7; 8 positions match TRBD1. Germline trimming cut 2 bases from V and 2 bases from J; bases unmatched to any gene: 5. CDR1 is DFQATT and CDR2 is SNEGSKA in the germline V gene (reference sequence). The CDR3 loop spans 14 amino acids. CDR3 residues: CSARSRQGTYEQYF. The CDR3 DNA reads as TGCAGTGCTAGATCACGACAGGGGACCTACGAGCAGTACTTC.

This clonotype has a count of ten or more. This chain links TRBV12-3 or TRBV12-4 with TRBJ2-7; no clear D. The CDR3 has 12 residues. The V end was cut by 5 bases, the J end by 7 bases, with 12 bases between. The CDR3 coding sequence is TGTGCCAGCAGTCGAATTGGTGGGGAGCAGTACTTC. It encodes CASSRIGGEQYF.

A word on this clonotype: A clone one base away is much larger, so this may be a read error. The chain has TRBV7-8 and TRBJ1-1; 8 bases are a match to TRBD1. CDR3 length equals 16 residues. From germline, CDR1 is SGHVS and CDR2 FQNEAQ. J was trimmed by 4 bases and V by 5 bases; bases with no gene match: 12. The CDR3 spells CASSHRTGRLSTEAFF. CDR3 bases: TGTGCCAGCAGCCACAGGACAGGGAGGTTGAGCACTGAAGCTTTCTTT. The variable domain in full, completed from reference TRBV7-8 and TRBJ1-1, reads GAGVSQSPRYKVAKRGQDVALRCDPISGHVSLFWYQQALGQGPEFLTYFQNEAQLDKSGLPSDRFFAERPEGSVSTLKIQRTQQEDSAVYLCASSHRTGRLSTEAFFGQGTRLTVV.

V usage is TRBV12-3 or TRBV12-4 and J usage is TRBJ2-7; 9 nucleotides line up with TRBD1. After removal of 5 bases from V and 2 bases from J, the junction contained 4 bases not matched to a gene. This CDR3 spans 14 amino acids. The CDR3 region is CASSPNRGPYEQYF. In DNA, the CDR3 is TGTGCCAGCAGTCCTAACAGGGGGCCCTACGAGCAGTACTTC.

This clonotype was detected only once. The V call is TRBV20-1, the J call TRBJ2-7, with 7 bases identical to TRBD1. This CDR3 is built from 14 residues. V trimming: 6 bases; J trimming: 2 bases; junction bases outside the gene matches: 10. Germline lookup yields CDR1 DFQATT and CDR2 SNEGSKA (reference sequence). The CDR3 DNA is TGCAGTGCGCGAGGGACAGAGGAGACCTACGAGCAGTACTTC. It is translated as CSARGTEETYEQYF.

The gene calls are TRBV15 and TRBJ1-4; no firm D call. In germline, CDR1 is LNHNV, CDR2 YYDKDF (reference sequence). The CDR3 loop spans 15 amino acids. Deletions cut 6 bases from V and 0 bases from J, with 11 bases between. Here the CDR3 reads CATRRMSPTNEKLFF. The DNA of the CDR3 is TGTGCCACCAGGCGGATGTCTCCAACTAATGAAAAACTGTTTTTT.

The chain joins TRBV20-1 to TRBJ2-5, with no clear D. V was clipped by 1 base and J by 2 bases, with 5 bases between them. The CDR3 consists of 12 residues. CDR1 is DFQATT, CDR2 SNEGSKA, per germline (reference sequence). The CDR3 region has the DNA TGCAGTGCTAGAGGGCTACAAGAGACCCAGTACTTC. The encoded protein is CSARGLQETQYF.

Regarding this clonotype: No conserved phenylalanine or tryptophan is present at the end of the CDR3, so a read error is the likely explanation. V usage is TRBV20-1 and J usage is TRBJ2-7; D gene unclear. Germline V gene sequence: CDR1 DFQATT, CDR2 SNEGSKA (reference sequence). This CDR3 is 12 amino acids long. Trimming took off 3 bases at V and 3 bases at J, with 9 bases between the two ends. CDR3 sequence: CSARGAFYEQYL. The CDR3 nucleotides are TGCAGTGCTAGGGGTGCTTTCTACGAGCAGTACTTA.

About this clonotype itself: As the CDR3 is not closed by the conserved phenylalanine or tryptophan, this likely results from a read error. The chain carries TRBV4-2 and TRBJ2-7, with D possibly TRBD2 on 6 matching bases. V lost 0 bases, J lost 1 base, and 16 bases lay in between. CDR3 length equals 17 residues. Germline V gives CDR1 LGHNA, CDR2 YNFKEQ. The CDR3 loop is CASSQDPTAGKSYEQYL. As DNA, the CDR3 is TGTGCCAGCAGCCAAGATCCGACAGCGGGTAAATCCTACGAGCAGTACTTA.

The sample holds many counts of this clonotype. V usage is TRBV7-2 and J usage is TRBJ2-3; D tentatively fits TRBD1 or TRBD2 (5 bases each). Trimming took off 5 bases at V and 3 bases at J, with 18 bases between the two ends. The CDR3 loop spans 16 amino acids. Germline CDR1 is SGHTA and CDR2 is FQGNSA. CDR3 nucleotides: TGTGCCAGCAGCCCCCCGGGTGGGGGAGCGACAGATACGCAGTATTTT. Encoded protein: CASSPPGGGATDTQYF.